The clone carrying this T cell receptor beta chain was seen many times. Its cognate antigen is unknown. One entry per CDR3 protein, called by TCRdb with MiXCR from the reads. The table has about 770,000 distinct CDR3 sequences, about 27% seen once. With 0 bases clipped from V and 2 bases from J, the junction kept 3 bases outside the gene matches. Germline V lookup: CDR1 SGHTA, CDR2 FQGNSA. The CDR3 contains 16 residues. The data originate from a study of T cell repertoires in cytomegalovirus infection. Across the whole study: CMV infection plus the matching HLA type was flagged by public TCR beta signatures.

Study-wide points: The response measured ex vivo was dominated by TCR beta clonotypes (HLA-C-restricted and CMV-specific). Cumulative frequency of public TCR beta families picked out carriers of CMV plus the relevant HLA.

Here the sequenced sample was cultured CD8+ T cells from PBMCs, taken from culture after CMV antigen stimulation. This sequence joins TRBV7-2 and TRBJ2-3, with 9 nucleotides matching TRBD2. This receptor was taken from a human donor in good health (CMV status not recorded). Some clones in this sample may be carry-over from other donors' samples. The CDR3, as DNA: TGTGCCAGCAGCTTAGCGCTAGCGGGGCCCACAGATACGCAGTATTTT. Its protein product is CASSLALAGPTDTQYF.